This T cell receptor (beta chain) was recovered during a study of cytomegalovirus exposure and HLA in healthy donors. Study overall: A prior analysis found about 110 million unique TCR beta sequences from 150 million to 200 million T cells. There were more than 350 genotyped donors. Of these, 81% fell in the genetic ancestry cluster associated with self-reported Caucasian donors. General study results and limits: Earlier analysis found most TCR beta V segments productive about 90% or about 30% of the time. Sequencing had likely introduced a cluster of highly shared sequence variants as an artifact.

The PCR was carried out with 60 Vbeta primers and 13 Jbeta primers. Only in-frame clones appear in the TCRdb table, and some are missing; sequencing was by immunoSEQ multiplex PCR. The profile covers approximately 93,000 clones, with 60% to 80% appearing a single time and about 4% taken by the ten largest. This CDR3 spans 14 amino acids. Trimming removed 6 bases from V and 2 bases from J; junction bases left unmatched: 6. CDR1 SGHRS and CDR2 YFSETQ come from the germline V gene. Comment on this clone: Its cognate antigen is unknown.

Sequencing used PBMCs. This sequence originates from a woman aged 40 to 50 in good health and CMV-seronegative. The chain has TRBV5-1 and TRBJ2-3; TRBD1 agrees at 7 bases. CDR3 amino acids: CASNIDRDTDTQYF. The CDR3 DNA reads TGCGCCAGCAACATTGACAGGGACACAGATACGCAGTATTTT.